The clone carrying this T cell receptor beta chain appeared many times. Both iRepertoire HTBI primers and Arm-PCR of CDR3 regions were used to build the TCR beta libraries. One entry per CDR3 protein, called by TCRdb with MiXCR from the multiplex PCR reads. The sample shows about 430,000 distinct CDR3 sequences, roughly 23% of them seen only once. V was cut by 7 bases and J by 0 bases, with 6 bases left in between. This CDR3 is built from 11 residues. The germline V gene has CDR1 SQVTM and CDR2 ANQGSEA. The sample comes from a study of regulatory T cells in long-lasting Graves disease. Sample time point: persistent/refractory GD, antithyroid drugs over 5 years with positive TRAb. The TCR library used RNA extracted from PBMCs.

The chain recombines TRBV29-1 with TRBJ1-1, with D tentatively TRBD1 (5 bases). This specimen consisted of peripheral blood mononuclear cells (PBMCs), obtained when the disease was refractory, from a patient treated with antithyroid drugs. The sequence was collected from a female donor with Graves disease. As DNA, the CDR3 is TGCAGCGGCAGGGTGAACACTGAAGCTTTCTTT. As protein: CSGRVNTEAFF.